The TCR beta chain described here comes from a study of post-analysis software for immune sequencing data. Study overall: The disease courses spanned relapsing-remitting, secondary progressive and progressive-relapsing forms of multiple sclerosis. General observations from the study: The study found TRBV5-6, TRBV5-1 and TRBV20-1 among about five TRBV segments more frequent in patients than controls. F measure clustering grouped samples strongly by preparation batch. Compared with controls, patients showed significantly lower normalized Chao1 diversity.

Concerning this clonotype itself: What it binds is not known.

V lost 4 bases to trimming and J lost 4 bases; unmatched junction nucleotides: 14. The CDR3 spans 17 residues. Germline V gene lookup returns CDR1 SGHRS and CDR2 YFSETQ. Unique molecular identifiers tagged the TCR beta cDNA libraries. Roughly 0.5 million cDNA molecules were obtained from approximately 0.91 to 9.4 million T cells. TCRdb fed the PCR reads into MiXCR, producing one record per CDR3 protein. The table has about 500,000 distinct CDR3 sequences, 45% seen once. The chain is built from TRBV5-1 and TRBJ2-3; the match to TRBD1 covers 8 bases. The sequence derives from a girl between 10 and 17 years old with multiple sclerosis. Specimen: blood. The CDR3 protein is CASSHTTRTGSADTQYF. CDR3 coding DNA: TGCGCCAGCAGCCATACAACCAGGACAGGGTCAGCAGATACGCAGTATTTT.